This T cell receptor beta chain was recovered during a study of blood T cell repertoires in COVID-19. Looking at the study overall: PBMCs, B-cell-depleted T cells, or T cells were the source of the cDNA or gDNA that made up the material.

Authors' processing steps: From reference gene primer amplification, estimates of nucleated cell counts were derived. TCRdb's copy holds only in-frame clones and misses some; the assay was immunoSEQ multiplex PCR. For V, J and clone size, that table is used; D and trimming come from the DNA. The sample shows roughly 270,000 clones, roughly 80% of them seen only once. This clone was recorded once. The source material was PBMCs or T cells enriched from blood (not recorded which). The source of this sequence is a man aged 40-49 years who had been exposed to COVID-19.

This CDR3 is CAWSVRTDYEQYF. The DNA for the CDR3 is TGTGCCTGGAGTGTACGGACAGACTACGAGCAGTACTTC. This chain connects TRBV30 to TRBJ2-7; possible D gene TRBD1, 6 bases. This CDR3 has 13 amino acids. V was cut by 0 bases and J by 3 bases, with 9 bases left in between. From germline, CDR1 is GTSNPN and CDR2 SVGIG (reference sequence). Looking up the rest from reference TRBV30 and TRBJ2-7 gives the full variable domain: SQTIHQWPATLVQPVGSPLSLECTVEGTSNPNLYWYRQAAGRGLQLLFYSVGIGQISSEVPQNLSASRPQDRQFILSSKKLLLSDSGFYLCAWSVRTDYEQYFGPGTRLTVT.